Sequencing of this T cell receptor (beta chain) was carried out in a study of blood T cell repertoires in COVID-19. Overall study: Sources were T cells, B-cell-depleted T cells, or PBMCs; the material itself was cDNA or gDNA.

CDR1 SNHLY and CDR2 FYNNEI come from the germline V gene. The CDR3 covers 15 residues. The ends lost 2 bases at V and 9 bases at J; junction bases unmatched: 6. Ages ranged from 18 to 89 years, with residence in some 25 US areas. Which cohort a participant joined came from the clinical history participants gave. The table came from immunoSEQ multiplex PCR; TCRdb's copy has only in-frame clones and leaves some out. The sample includes roughly 210,000 clones, around 86% of them seen just once. The sample taken for sequencing was PBMCs or T cells enriched from blood (not recorded which). V usage is TRBV2 and J usage is TRBJ2-4, with 11 bases identical to TRBD2. This receptor was obtained from a man aged 25 to 40 in a cohort exposed to, infected with or recovered from COVID-19 (not recorded which). CDR3 region: CASSEKTSGIIIQYF. The CDR3 bases are TGTGCCAGCAGTGAAAAGACTAGCGGGATCATCATTCAGTACTTC.